This passage covers 21 T cell receptor beta chains from one sample sequenced in a study of cytomegalovirus exposure and HLA in healthy donors. Vbeta (60) and Jbeta (13) primers were used in the PCR. Produced via immunoSEQ multiplex PCR; TCRdb's table is partial and in-frame only. The data show more than 95,000 clones, approximately 76% seen once. Input material: PBMCs. These TCRs come from a woman in her late teens or twenties in good health and CMV-seropositive.

The rearrangement uses TRBV9 and TRBJ2-5, with 9 positions matching TRBD2. The germline V gene encodes CDR1 SGDLS and CDR2 YYNGEE. This CDR3 contains 16 residues. The ends lost 1 base at V and 2 bases at J; junction bases unmatched: 6. This CDR3 is CASSVSSGRLQETQYF. CDR3 DNA sequence: TGTGCCAGCAGCGTATCAAGCGGGAGGCTACAAGAGACCCAGTACTTC.

There are a few counts of this clone. The chain recombines TRBV19 with TRBJ1-6; a weak D match, TRBD1 (6 bases). Germline V CDR1 and CDR2: LNHDA, SQIVND (reference sequence). With 5 bases removed from V and 7 bases from J, the gap between germline ends came to 15 bases. The CDR3 is 15 amino acids. Here the CDR3 DNA reads TGTGCCAGTAGTTTACAGGGCGTCGTAAATTCACCCCTCCACTTT. Its protein is CASSLQGVVNSPLHF.

This chain links TRBV29-1 with TRBJ2-1, with 10 bases identical to TRBD2. With V trimmed by 2 bases and J by 5 bases, 21 bases remained unmatched. Germline CDR1 reads SQVTM; CDR2 reads ANQGSEA. The CDR3 extends over 20 amino acids. The CDR3 sequence: CSVEWDLAGVYSSRNNEQFF. The CDR3, as DNA: TGCAGCGTTGAATGGGACCTAGCGGGAGTGTATTCCTCCCGCAACAATGAGCAGTTCTTC.

The chain couples TRBV27 to TRBJ2-7; possible D gene TRBD1, 6 bases. Germline V gene sequence: CDR1 MNHEY, CDR2 SMNVEV (reference sequence). V gave up 6 bases and J gave up 3 bases, with 18 bases separating them. The CDR3 is 15 residues long. CDR3 amino acids: CASSDLDSDLYEQYF. The CDR3 DNA is TGTGCCAGCAGCGACCTGGACAGCGACCTCTACGAGCAGTACTTC.

The chain has TRBV28 and TRBJ2-7, with 9 bases matching TRBD2. Trimming took 5 bases from V and 3 from J; bases not matched to a gene: 11. Germline V gene sequence: CDR1 MDHEN, CDR2 SYDVKM. CDR3 length: 16 amino acids. CDR3 sequence: CASSPSSGSGFYEQYF. CDR3 nucleotides: TGTGCCAGCAGTCCAAGTAGCGGGAGTGGCTTCTACGAGCAGTACTTC.

This clone was seen just once. This chain links TRBV2 with TRBJ1-1, with 10 bases lining up with TRBD1. The CDR3 covers 12 residues. CDR1 is SNHLY and CDR2 is FYNNEI in the germline V gene. With V trimmed by 5 bases and J by 8 bases, 2 bases remained unmatched. CDR3 DNA sequence: TGTGCCAGCAGTCGGGACAGGGGAGAAGCTTTCTTT. As protein: CASSRDRGEAFF.

The J gene is TRBJ1-1, the V gene TRBV5-1; 8 bases agree with TRBD1. This CDR3 has 16 residues. Germline V CDR1 and CDR2: SGHRS, YFSETQ. J was trimmed by 1 base and V by 3 bases; bases with no gene match: 8. CDR3 DNA: TGCGCCAGCAGCTCGCCGCGTGGACAGGGGAACACTGAAGCTTTCTTT. It encodes CASSSPRGQGNTEAFF. The whole variable domain, remainder taken from reference TRBV5-1 and TRBJ1-1, is KAGVTQTPRYLIKTRGQQVTLSCSPISGHRSVSWYQQTPGQGLQFLFEYFSETQRNKGNFPGRFSGRQFSNSRSEMNVSTLELGDSALYLCASSSPRGQGNTEAFFGQGTRLTVV.

V and J are TRBV19 and TRBJ2-1; D call uncertain. The CDR3 has 13 residues. Trimming took 3 bases from V and 6 from J, leaving 9 bases between them. Germline V lookup: CDR1 LNHDA, CDR2 SQIVND (reference sequence). The chain's CDR3 is CASSITLGNEQFF. The CDR3 DNA sequence: TGTGCCAGTAGTATTACTCTAGGCAATGAGCAGTTCTTC.

The chain carries TRBV5-6 and TRBJ2-2; TRBD1 might be the D (6 bases). Germline V gives CDR1 SGHDT, CDR2 YYEEEE. Between the trimmed V and J ends, which lost 4 bases and 6 bases, there was a span of 25 bases. The CDR3 spans 18 residues. This chain's CDR3 is CASSVRSQGIVLSGELFF. CDR3 nucleotide sequence: TGTGCCAGCAGCGTGAGGTCCCAGGGGATAGTTTTGTCCGGGGAGCTGTTTTTT.

This chain connects TRBV7-8 to TRBJ2-7; D is ambiguous. CDR3 length: 13 amino acids. CDR1 and CDR2 from the germline V gene are SGHVS and FQNEAQ. The V and J ends lost 5 bases and 3 bases respectively, with 11 bases between them. The CDR3 spells CASSRGASYEQYF. The CDR3 nucleotides read TGTGCCAGCAGCCGAGGTGCCAGCTACGAGCAGTACTTC.

J is TRBJ2-3 and V is TRBV9, with 8 bases aligning to TRBD2. V shed 0 bases, J shed 9 bases, and the junction held 15 bases outside the gene matches. The length of the CDR3 is 17 residues. Germline CDR1 reads SGDLS; CDR2 reads YYNGEE. CDR3 loop: CASSVASDGRAIETQYF. The DNA of the CDR3 is TGTGCCAGCAGCGTAGCTTCGGACGGGAGGGCCATAGAGACGCAGTATTTT.

The sample holds a few counts of this clone. The rearrangement joins TRBV15 to TRBJ2-3; D call uncertain. This CDR3 is built from 16 residues. The germline V gene has CDR1 LNHNV and CDR2 YYDKDF (reference sequence). The V and J ends lost 0 bases and 2 bases respectively, with 12 bases between them. This CDR3 reads CATSRDRIRYTDTQYF. CDR3 coding DNA: TGTGCCACCAGCAGAGACAGGATTAGGTACACAGATACGCAGTATTTT. Based on the CDR3 plus reference TRBV15 and TRBJ2-3, the full variable domain is DAMVIQNPRYQVTQFGKPVTLSCSQTLNHNVMYWYQQKSSQAPKLLFHYYDKDFNNEADTPDNFQSRRPNTSFCFLDIRSPGLGDTAMYLCATSRDRIRYTDTQYFGPGTRLTVL.

To note about this clone: The same CDR3 also results from other DNA sequences found in this sample. V and J are TRBV6-5 and TRBJ2-7, with D possibly being TRBD2 (5 bases). V lost 0 bases and J 4 bases, leaving 10 bases between the germline ends. The CDR3 totals 14 residues. Germline lookup yields CDR1 MNHEY and CDR2 SVGAGI. CDR3 residues: CASSYSAGPYEQYF. In nucleotides, the CDR3 is TGTGCCAGCAGTTACTCGGCGGGCCCGTACGAGCAGTACTTC.

This chain joins TRBV30 and TRBJ1-2; D remains unclear. Trimming cost V 2 bases and J 4 bases, with 23 bases left between them. Germline V CDR1 and CDR2: GTSNPN, SVGIG (reference sequence). The CDR3 is 17 amino acids. Here the CDR3 DNA reads TGTGCCTGGAGTAGTACCCAAGCTAACCCTCAAACCTATGGCTACACCTTC. Translation: CAWSSTQANPQTYGYTF.

The J gene is TRBJ1-3, the V gene TRBV7-8; 7 nucleotides match TRBD1. The CDR3 runs 15 residues. J lost 3 bases, V lost 5 bases, and 7 bases had no gene match. The germline gives CDR1 SGHVS, CDR2 FQNEAQ. CDR3: CASSQGTARGNTIYF. The CDR3 DNA reads as TGTGCCAGCAGCCAGGGGACAGCGCGTGGAAACACCATATATTTT.

The CDR3 loop reads CASSGSEGGRFPNEQFF. In DNA, the CDR3 is TGTGCCAGCAGTGGGTCTGAGGGCGGGAGATTCCCAAATGAGCAGTTCTTC. V is TRBV25-1 and J is TRBJ2-1, with 7 bases lining up with TRBD2. The J segment lost 7 bases and the V segment lost 4 bases, leaving 16 bases of the junction unmatched. The CDR3 is 17 residues long. Germline CDR1 MGHDK, CDR2 SYGVNS. Full variable domain (outside the CDR3, taken from reference TRBV25-1 and TRBJ2-1): EADIYQTPRYLVIGTGKKITLECSQTMGHDKMYWYQQDPGMELHLIHYSYGVNSTEKGDLSSESTVSRIRTEHFPLTLESARPSHTSQYLCASSGSEGGRFPNEQFFGPGTRLTVL.

The J gene is TRBJ2-7, the V gene TRBV7-9, with D uncertain. Trimming left V 0 bases short and J 5 bases short, with 5 bases between. CDR3 length: 12 amino acids. CDR1 is SEHNR and CDR2 is FQNEAQ in the germline V gene (reference sequence). The CDR3 bases are TGTGCCAGCAGCTTAGCCCTAGACGAGCAGTACTTC. Encoded protein: CASSLALDEQYF.

The chain uses TRBV5-1 and TRBJ1-1; 7 nucleotides line up with TRBD1. The CDR3 has 16 amino acids. V was clipped by 6 bases and J by 0 bases; unmatched bases: 11. Germline V gene lookup returns CDR1 SGHRS and CDR2 YFSETQ. The CDR3 coding sequence is TGCGCCAGCAAGCCCGGGGGGGGACAGATGAACACTGAAGCTTTCTTT. Protein product: CASKPGGGQMNTEAFF.

This clone was detected only once. This sequence joins TRBV6-5 and TRBJ2-7, with 9 bases fitting TRBD2. V lost 3 bases, J lost 4 bases, and 1 base stayed unmatched. The CDR3 is made up of 13 amino acids. CDR1 MNHEY and CDR2 SVGAGI come from the germline V gene. CDR3 sequence (DNA): TGTGCCAGCAGTTATAGCGGGAGATACGAGCAGTACTTC. This gives the protein CASSYSGRYEQYF.

This clone turned up a few times. V usage is TRBV7-8 and J usage is TRBJ2-1; D gene unclear. V shed 5 bases and J shed 4 bases, with 15 bases lying between them. The length of the CDR3 is 15 residues. CDR1 and CDR2 from the germline V gene are SGHVS and FQNEAQ. The CDR3 here is CASSPLAVGYNEQFF. CDR3 nucleotides: TGTGCCAGCAGCCCCCTGGCAGTCGGGTACAATGAGCAGTTCTTC.

V and J are TRBV19 and TRBJ2-3; D remains ambiguous. V was clipped by 4 bases and J by 5 bases, with 7 bases between them. The CDR3 covers 12 residues. Germline lookup yields CDR1 LNHDA and CDR2 SQIVND (reference sequence). The CDR3, as DNA: TGTGCCAGTAGTAACTCAGGAGATACGCAGTATTTT. It codes for CASSNSGDTQYF. Using reference TRBV19 and TRBJ2-3 for the parts outside the CDR3, the full variable domain is DGGITQSPKYLFRKEGQNVTLSCEQNLNHDAMYWYRQDPGQGLRLIYYSQIVNDFQKGDIAEGYSVSREKKESFPLTVTSAQKNPTAFYLCASSNSGDTQYFGPGTRLTVL.